Listed here is a single T cell receptor beta chain. The target antigen is unknown. The data were taken from a study of cytomegalovirus exposure and HLA in healthy donors. The donors gave bone marrow, and they were healthy. The study, taken as a whole, reports: According to a later analysis, most TCR beta chains associated with CMV appeared HLA-restricted.

Amplification used 60 Vbeta primers and 13 Jbeta primers. Generated by immunoSEQ multiplex PCR, the TCRdb table keeps only in-frame clones and is missing some. The repertoire consists of approximately 200,000 clones, with over 75% occurring once and the leading ten covering about 2%. The CDR3 has 12 residues. Deletions cut 6 bases from V and 8 bases from J, with 13 bases between. Germline values: CDR1 MDHEN, CDR2 SYDVKM. This TCR derives from a woman between 45 and 60 years old in good health and CMV-seronegative. This sequence joins TRBV28 and TRBJ1-2; no definite D call. The sequencing sample was made of PBMCs. CDR3 residues: CASSRELLGYTF. CDR3 nucleotide sequence: TGTGCCAGCAGCCGAGAGTTGTTAGGCTACACCTTC.